These T cell receptor beta chains were read from a single sample in a study of shared T cell receptors in the human thymus. TCRdb's table, derived via immunoSEQ multiplex PCR, lists solely in-frame clones and lacks some. The sample holds over 350,000 clones, approximately 95% seen once. The sequenced sample consisted of thymocytes. The source of these receptors is a human donor. Each CDR3 is given with its conserved first and last residue. The D gene is left open where the match is weak. Some rows have no size entry. The others give once, few or many, or a class for an expanded clone.

V,D,size,J,CDR3,DNA
TRBV5-1,.,.,TRBJ2-4,CASSLPADVAKNIQYF,TGCGCCAGCAGCTTGCCGGCAGATGTAGCCAAAAACATTCAGTACTTC
TRBV28,TRBD1,.,TRBJ2-3,CASSSGTGSADTQYF,TGTGCCAGCAGCTCCGGGACAGGTAGCGCAGATACGCAGTATTTT
TRBV7-4,.,.,TRBJ1-1,CASSLEGAPTLNTEAFF,TGTGCCAGCAGCTTAGAAGGGGCTCCTACCCTGAACACTGAAGCTTTCTTT
TRBV30,.,.,TRBJ2-3,CAWDPRWSGIPDTQYF,TGTGCCTGGGACCCCCGGTGGTCCGGAATACCAGATACGCAGTATTTT
TRBV2,.,.,TRBJ2-1,CASSPHPSSYNEQFF,TGTGCCAGCAGTCCGCACCCAAGCTCCTACAATGAGCAGTTCTTC
TRBV27,TRBD2,.,TRBJ2-2,CAGGSWNTGELFF,TGTGCTGGCGGGAGTTGGAACACCGGGGAGCTGTTTTTT
TRBV4-1,TRBD2,.,TRBJ2-1,CASSQEGRANEQFF,TGCGCCAGCAGCCAAGAAGGGAGGGCGAATGAGCAGTTCTTC
TRBV13,.,few,TRBJ1-1,CATSGYTEAFF,TGTGCCACCTCAGGATACACTGAAGCTTTCTTT
TRBV4-1,TRBD1,.,TRBJ2-3,CASSQDNRGRRTDTQYF,TGCGCCAGCAGCCAGGATAACAGGGGCCGCCGCACAGATACGCAGTATTTT
TRBV5-4,.,.,TRBJ1-1,CASSFPPYTEAFF,TGTGCCAGCAGCTTCCCACCCTACACTGAAGCTTTCTTT
TRBV19,.,.,TRBJ1-3,CASSTGGSGNTIYF,TGTGCCAGTAGTACGGGGGGCTCTGGAAACACCATATATTTT
TRBV6-1,TRBD2,.,TRBJ2-1,CASSDWGREGFNEQFF,TGTGCCAGCAGTGATTGGGGGCGGGAGGGCTTCAATGAGCAGTTCTTC
TRBV7-9,.,.,TRBJ2-1,CASSLGELRMNEQFF,TGTGCCAGCAGCTTAGGGGAGTTAAGGATGAATGAGCAGTTCTTC
TRBV7-2,.,.,TRBJ1-4,CASSLTGAVVEKLFF,TGTGCCAGCAGCTTAACGGGGGCGGTTGTTGAAAAACTGTTTTTT
TRBV15,.,.,TRBJ2-5,CATILLPNQGLQETQYF,TGTGCCACCATCCTACTACCAAACCAGGGCCTACAAGAGACCCAGTACTTC
TRBV19,.,.,TRBJ2-5,CASSIEDPRGTQYF,TGTGCCAGTAGTATAGAAGATCCCCGGGGGACCCAGTACTTC
TRBV4-1,TRBD2,.,TRBJ2-1,CASSQVCRTSFPPEQFF,TGCGCCAGCAGCCAAGTCTGCCGGACTAGCTTCCCCCCTGAGCAGTTCTTC
TRBV30,TRBD1,once,TRBJ2-7,CAWSVRGDRSSYEQYF,TGTGCCTGGAGTGTAAGGGGGGACAGGAGCTCCTACGAGCAGTACTTC
TRBV6-1,.,.,TRBJ2-5,CASSAPGGAGEETQYF,TGTGCCAGCAGTGCCCCCGGCGGGGCGGGTGAAGAGACCCAGTACTTC
TRBV5-1,TRBD1,.,TRBJ2-1,CASSAQGADLNNEQFF,TGCGCCAGCAGCGCCCAGGGGGCTGATTTAAACAATGAGCAGTTCTTC
TRBV5-1,.,.,TRBJ1-1,CASSPLVPFMNTEAFF,TGCGCCAGCAGCCCCCTCGTGCCCTTCATGAACACTGAAGCTTTCTTT
TRBV4-1,.,.,TRBJ1-4,CASSPPVGSFRGNEKLFF,TGCGCCAGCAGCCCACCGGTGGGCAGCTTTAGGGGGAATGAAAAACTGTTTTTT
TRBV14,.,.,TRBJ2-7,CASSRLPGDLYEQYF,TGTGCCAGCAGCCGGCTGCCGGGAGACCTCTACGAGCAGTACTTC
TRBV6-1,.,.,TRBJ2-7,CASFGAYEQYF,TGTGCCAGCTTCGGGGCCTACGAGCAGTACTTC
TRBV11-2,.,.,TRBJ2-7,CASTAVLRWGNYEQYF,TGTGCCAGCACTGCTGTTCTACGGTGGGGAAACTACGAGCAGTACTTC
TRBV27,.,.,TRBJ2-7,CASSRTGSYEQYF,TGTGCCAGCAGCAGGACGGGTTCCTACGAGCAGTACTTC
TRBV15,.,.,TRBJ2-5,CATSRDMAAETQYF,TGTGCCACCAGCAGAGATATGGCCGCGGAGACCCAGTACTTC
TRBV27,.,once,TRBJ2-1,CASSRGRSSEQFF,TGTGCCAGCAGTAGGGGAAGAAGCAGTGAGCAGTTCTTC
TRBV4-3,.,.,TRBJ2-7,CASSQEADPYEQYF,TGCGCCAGCAGCCAAGAGGCAGACCCCTACGAGCAGTACTTC
TRBV7-2,TRBD2,.,TRBJ2-7,CASRQENPLAGGLTYEQYF,TGTGCCAGCAGACAAGAAAACCCCCTAGCGGGAGGACTGACCTACGAGCAGTACTTC
TRBV27,.,.,TRBJ1-2,CASRGSPNVYGYTF,TGTGCCAGCAGGGGGAGCCCGAACGTCTATGGCTACACCTTC
TRBV7-9,.,once,TRBJ2-6,CASSLRALSGANVLTF,TGTGCCAGCAGCCTCAGGGCTCTCTCTGGGGCCAACGTCCTGACTTTC
TRBV21-1,.,.,TRBJ1-1,CASTADSPEGEAFF,TGTGCCAGCACCGCGGACAGTCCCGAGGGGGAAGCTTTCTTT
TRBV2,.,once,TRBJ2-4,CASTPEAAKNIQYF,TGTGCCAGCACCCCGGAAGCAGCCAAAAACATTCAGTACTTC
TRBV7-2,.,.,TRBJ2-7,CASSLDFGYEQYF,TGTGCCAGCAGCTTAGATTTCGGCTACGAGCAGTACTTC
TRBV2,.,.,TRBJ1-1,CASSVKRILNTEAFF,TGTGCCAGCAGCGTAAAGCGGATCTTGAACACTGAAGCTTTCTTT
TRBV27,.,.,TRBJ1-5,CASSSIGSYYSNQPQHF,TGTGCCAGCAGTTCGATAGGCAGTTATTATAGCAATCAGCCCCAGCATTTT
TRBV11-3,.,.,TRBJ2-7,CASSPGPSGEQYF,TGTGCCAGCAGCCCTGGGCCGTCGGGCGAGCAGTACTTC
TRBV6-4,TRBD1,.,TRBJ1-2,CASRQGQGSRYTF,TGTGCCAGCAGGCAGGGACAGGGAAGTCGCTACACCTTC
TRBV29-1,.,.,TRBJ2-7,CSVGSPGEGGEQYF,TGCAGCGTTGGATCCCCCGGAGAAGGTGGCGAGCAGTACTTC
TRBV28,TRBD1,.,TRBJ2-1,CASSLRDRVHNEQFF,TGTGCCAGCAGCCTCCGGGACAGGGTCCACAATGAGCAGTTCTTC
TRBV7-4,.,.,TRBJ1-2,CASSPVVAGSGYTF,TGTGCCAGCAGCCCGGTTGTAGCGGGGTCTGGCTACACCTTC
TRBV10-2,.,.,TRBJ2-7,CASRENYYYEQYF,TGCGCCAGCAGAGAAAACTACTACTACGAGCAGTACTTC
TRBV6-1,TRBD1,.,TRBJ2-7,CASSDPGQGLYEQYF,TGTGCCAGCAGTGACCCGGGACAGGGTCTCTACGAGCAGTACTTC
TRBV11-2,.,.,TRBJ2-7,CASSLKQGPYEQYF,TGTGCCAGCAGCTTAAAGCAGGGCCCCTACGAGCAGTACTTC
TRBV7-6,TRBD1,.,TRBJ1-3,CASSLARKWRGPSGNTIYF,TGTGCCAGCAGCTTAGCGAGGAAATGGAGGGGGCCCTCTGGAAACACCATATATTTT
TRBV7-2,.,.,TRBJ2-1,CASSSRILGNEQFF,TGTGCCAGCAGCTCTAGGATTTTAGGCAATGAGCAGTTCTTC
TRBV6-5,.,.,TRBJ2-3,CASSSQGWPDTQYF,TGTGCCAGCAGTAGCCAAGGATGGCCAGATACGCAGTATTTT
TRBV18,.,.,TRBJ1-2,CASSPPTQRGYGYTF,TGTGCCAGCTCACCGCCGACCCAAAGGGGATATGGCTACACCTTC
TRBV19,TRBD1,.,TRBJ2-5,CASSNRQGETLETQYF,TGTGCCAGTAGTAACCGACAGGGGGAAACCTTAGAGACCCAGTACTTC
TRBV6-1,.,.,TRBJ2-4,CASSPQGWAKNIQYF,TGTGCCAGCAGTCCCCAGGGGTGGGCCAAAAACATTCAGTACTTC
TRBV28,TRBD2,.,TRBJ2-5,CASSMTSGRVEETQYF,TGTGCCAGCAGTATGACTAGCGGGAGGGTGGAGGAGACCCAGTACTTC
TRBV30,.,few,TRBJ1-1,CAWSVTLTKHAFF,TGTGCCTGGAGTGTAACTTTGACAAAACATGCTTTCTTT